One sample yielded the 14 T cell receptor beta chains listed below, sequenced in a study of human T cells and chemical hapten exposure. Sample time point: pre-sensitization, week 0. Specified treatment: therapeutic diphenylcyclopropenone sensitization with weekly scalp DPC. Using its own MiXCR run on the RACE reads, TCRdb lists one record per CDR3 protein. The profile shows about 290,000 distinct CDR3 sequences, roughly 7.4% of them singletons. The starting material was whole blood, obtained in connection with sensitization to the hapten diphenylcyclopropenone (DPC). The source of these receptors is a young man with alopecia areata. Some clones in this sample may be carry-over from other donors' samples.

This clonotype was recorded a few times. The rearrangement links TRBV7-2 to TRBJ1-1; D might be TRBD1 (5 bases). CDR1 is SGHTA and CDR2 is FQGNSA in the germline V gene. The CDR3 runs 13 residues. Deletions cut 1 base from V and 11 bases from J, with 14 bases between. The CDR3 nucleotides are TGTGCCAGCAGCTTAGGACCAGGGCTGCAGGCTTTCTTT. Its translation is CASSLGPGLQAFF.

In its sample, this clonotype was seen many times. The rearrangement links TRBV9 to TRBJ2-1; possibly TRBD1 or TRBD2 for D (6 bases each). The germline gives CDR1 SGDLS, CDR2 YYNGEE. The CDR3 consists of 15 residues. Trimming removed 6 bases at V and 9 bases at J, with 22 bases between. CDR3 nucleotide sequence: TGTGCCAGCACCCTTGAGGAGGGGGTTGTCGGTGAGCAGTTCTTC. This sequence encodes CASTLEEGVVGEQFF.

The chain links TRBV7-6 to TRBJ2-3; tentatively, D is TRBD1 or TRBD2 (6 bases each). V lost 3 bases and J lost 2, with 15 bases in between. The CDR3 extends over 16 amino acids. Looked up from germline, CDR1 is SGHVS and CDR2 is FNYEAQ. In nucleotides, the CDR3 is TGTGCCAGCAGCTTTCCGTCCGGGGGCTCCACAGATACGCAGTATTTT. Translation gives CASSFPSGGSTDTQYF.

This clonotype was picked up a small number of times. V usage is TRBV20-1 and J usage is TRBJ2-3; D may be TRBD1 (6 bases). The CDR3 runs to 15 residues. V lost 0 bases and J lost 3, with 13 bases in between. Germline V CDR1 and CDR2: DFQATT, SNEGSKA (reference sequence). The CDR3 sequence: CSARDNGQGTDTQYF. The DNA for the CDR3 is TGCAGTGCTAGAGATAACGGGCAGGGGACAGATACGCAGTATTTT.

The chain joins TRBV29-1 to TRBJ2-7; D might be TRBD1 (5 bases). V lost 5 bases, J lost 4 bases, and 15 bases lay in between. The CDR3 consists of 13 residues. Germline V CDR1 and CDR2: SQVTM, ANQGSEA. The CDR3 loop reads CSVSARSGYEQYF. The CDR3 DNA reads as TGCAGCGTTTCGGCAAGGTCAGGGTACGAGCAGTACTTC.

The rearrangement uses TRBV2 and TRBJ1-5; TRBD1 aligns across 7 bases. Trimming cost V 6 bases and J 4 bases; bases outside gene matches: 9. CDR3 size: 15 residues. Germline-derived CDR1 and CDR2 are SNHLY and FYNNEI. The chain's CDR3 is CASSPGDSPNQPQHF. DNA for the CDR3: TGTGCCAGCAGCCCCGGGGACAGTCCGAATCAGCCCCAGCATTTT.

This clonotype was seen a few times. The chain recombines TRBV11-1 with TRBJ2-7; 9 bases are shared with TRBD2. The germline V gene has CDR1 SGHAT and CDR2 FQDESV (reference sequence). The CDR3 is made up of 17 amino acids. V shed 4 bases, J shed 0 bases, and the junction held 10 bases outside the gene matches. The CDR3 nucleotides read TGTGCCAGCAGCTCAAGGACTAGGACTAGCGCCTCCTACGAGCAGTACTTC. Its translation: CASSSRTRTSASYEQYF.

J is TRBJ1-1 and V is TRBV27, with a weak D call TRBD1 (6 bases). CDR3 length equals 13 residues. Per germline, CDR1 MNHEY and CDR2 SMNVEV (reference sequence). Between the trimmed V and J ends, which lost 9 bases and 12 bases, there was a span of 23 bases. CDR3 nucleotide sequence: TGTGCCAGTCGATCCACAGGGTCAGTAGTAACTTTCTTT. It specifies CASRSTGSVVTFF.

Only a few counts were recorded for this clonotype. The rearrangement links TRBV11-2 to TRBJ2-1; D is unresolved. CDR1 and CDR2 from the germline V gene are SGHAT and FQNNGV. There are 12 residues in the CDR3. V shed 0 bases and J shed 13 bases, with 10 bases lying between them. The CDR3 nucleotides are TGTGCCAGCAGCTTAGATCTCCCCGGCCAGTTCTTC. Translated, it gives CASSLDLPGQFF.

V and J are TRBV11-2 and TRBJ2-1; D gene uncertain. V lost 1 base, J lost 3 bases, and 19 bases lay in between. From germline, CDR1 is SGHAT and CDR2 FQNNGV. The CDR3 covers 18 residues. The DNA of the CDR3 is TGTGCCAGCAGCTTAGTATCCGTTCCAGCGACATTCTACAATGAGCAGTTCTTC. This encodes CASSLVSVPATFYNEQFF.

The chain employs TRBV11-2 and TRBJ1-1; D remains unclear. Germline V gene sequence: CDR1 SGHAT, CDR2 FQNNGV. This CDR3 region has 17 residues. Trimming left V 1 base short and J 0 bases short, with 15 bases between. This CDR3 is CASSLVRRRPMNTEAFF. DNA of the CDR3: TGTGCCAGCAGCTTAGTGCGACGGCGCCCAATGAACACTGAAGCTTTCTTT.

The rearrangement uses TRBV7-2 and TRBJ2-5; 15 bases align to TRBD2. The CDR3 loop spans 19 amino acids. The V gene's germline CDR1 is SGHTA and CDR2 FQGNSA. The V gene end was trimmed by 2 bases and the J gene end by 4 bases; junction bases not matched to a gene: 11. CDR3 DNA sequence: TGTGCCAGCAGCTTACCCCTTTTAGGACTAGCGGGGGGGCGAGAGACCCAGTACTTC. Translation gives CASSLPLLGLAGGRETQYF. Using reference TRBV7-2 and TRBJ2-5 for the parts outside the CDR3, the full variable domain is GAGVSQSPSNKVTEKGKDVELRCDPISGHTALYWYRQSLGQGLEFLIYFQGNSAPDKSGLPSDRFSAERTGGSVSTLTIQRTQQEDSAVYLCASSLPLLGLAGGRETQYFGPGTRLLVL.

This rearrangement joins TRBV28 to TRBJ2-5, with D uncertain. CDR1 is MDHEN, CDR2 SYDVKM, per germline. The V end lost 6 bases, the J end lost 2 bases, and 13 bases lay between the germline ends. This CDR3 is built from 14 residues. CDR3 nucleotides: TGTGCCAGCAGACTCCGACTCGAACAAGAGACCCAGTACTTC. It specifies CASRLRLEQETQYF.

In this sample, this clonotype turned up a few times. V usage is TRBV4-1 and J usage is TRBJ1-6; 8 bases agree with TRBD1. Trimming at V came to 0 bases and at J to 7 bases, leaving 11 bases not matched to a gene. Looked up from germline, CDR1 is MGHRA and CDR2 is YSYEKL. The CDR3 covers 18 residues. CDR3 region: CASSQDQVDRANNSPLHF. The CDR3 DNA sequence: TGCGCCAGCAGCCAAGATCAAGTGGACAGGGCGAACAATTCACCCCTCCACTTT.